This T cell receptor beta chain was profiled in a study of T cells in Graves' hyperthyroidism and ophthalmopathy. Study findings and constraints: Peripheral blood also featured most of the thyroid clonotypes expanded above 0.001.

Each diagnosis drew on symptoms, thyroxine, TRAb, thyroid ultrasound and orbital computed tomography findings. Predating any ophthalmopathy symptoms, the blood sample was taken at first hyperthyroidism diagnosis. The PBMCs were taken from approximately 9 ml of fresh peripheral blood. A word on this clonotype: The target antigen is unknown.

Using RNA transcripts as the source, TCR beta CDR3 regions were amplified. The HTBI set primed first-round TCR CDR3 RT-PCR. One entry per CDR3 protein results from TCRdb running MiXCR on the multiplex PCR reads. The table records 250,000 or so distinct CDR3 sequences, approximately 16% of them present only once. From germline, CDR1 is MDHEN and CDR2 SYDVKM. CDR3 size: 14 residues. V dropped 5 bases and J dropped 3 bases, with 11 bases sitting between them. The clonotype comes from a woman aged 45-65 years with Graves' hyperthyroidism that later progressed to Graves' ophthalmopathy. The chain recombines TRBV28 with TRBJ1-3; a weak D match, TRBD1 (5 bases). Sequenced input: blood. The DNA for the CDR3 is TGTGCCAGCAGTGACAGACGCTTTGGAAACACCATATATTTT. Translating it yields CASSDRRFGNTIYF. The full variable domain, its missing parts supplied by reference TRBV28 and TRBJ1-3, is DVKVTQSSRYLVKRTGEKVFLECVQDMDHENMFWYRQDPGLGLRLIYFSYDVKMKEKGDIPEGYSVSREKKERFSLILESASTNQTSMYLCASSDRRFGNTIYFGEGSWLTVV.